One sample yielded the 27 T cell receptor beta chains listed below, sequenced in a study of vaccination effects on CD4 cells after COVID-19 (dated by TCRdb to between 2022 and 2023). To prepare the library, the immunoSEQ multiplex PCR assay was applied. TCRdb stores this immuneACCESS table with in-frame sequences only. Part of the clones is absent; in the studies checked, under half of the shortfall reflects unresolved V genes, and no reason is known for the rest. The sample table lists tens of thousands of clones, more than 65% of them with a count of one. The ten biggest clones cover about 8.4% of the sample. These receptors have no identified antigens. After less than eleven days of culture, CD4+ T cells were isolated with the EasySep CD4+ T cell isolation kit. Two doses of either the BNT162b2 or the mRNA-1273 mRNA SARS-CoV-2 vaccine were administered to participants. This material consisted of CD4+ T cells from PBMCs cultured without peptide, taken after COVID-19 vaccination. Every receptor here comes from a human donor who received a COVID-19 vaccine.

The gene calls are TRBV7-9 and TRBJ1-4; D is possibly TRBD1 (6 bases). Germline lookup yields CDR1 SEHNR and CDR2 FQNEAQ (reference sequence). Trimming left V 5 bases short and J 1 base short, with 14 bases between. The CDR3 loop spans 16 amino acids. The CDR3 DNA follows: TGTGCCAGCAGCACAGGACAGACAATAACTAATGAAAAACTGTTTTTT. Residues: CASSTGQTITNEKLFF. Combining the CDR3 with reference TRBV7-9 and TRBJ1-4 gives the whole variable domain DTGVSQNPRHKITKRGQNVTFRCDPISEHNRLYWYRQTLGQGPEFLTYFQNEAQLEKSRLLSDRFSAERPKGSFSTLEIQRTEQGDSAMYLCASSTGQTITNEKLFFGSGTQLSVL.

The rearrangement joins TRBV7-2 to TRBJ1-2; 7 nucleotides agree with TRBD1. This CDR3 comprises 13 residues. The germline V gene has CDR1 SGHTA and CDR2 FQGNSA. The V segment lost 5 bases and the J segment 6 bases; nucleotides outside the gene matches: 6. CDR3 sequence reads: CASSPVTGDGYTF. The CDR3 DNA reads as TGTGCCAGCAGCCCTGTCACAGGGGATGGCTACACCTTC.

This clone occurred a few times. This chain links TRBV2 with TRBJ2-1; 11 nucleotides align to TRBD2. The V gene's germline CDR1 is SNHLY and CDR2 FYNNEI. The length of the CDR3 is 15 residues. V dropped 4 bases and J dropped 9; count of bases not matched to a gene: 8. CDR3 residues: CASSGTSGSGGEQFF. The CDR3 DNA reads TGTGCCAGCAGTGGGACTAGCGGGTCCGGAGGTGAGCAGTTCTTC.

V gene TRBV6-5 combines with J gene TRBJ2-7, with 7 positions matching TRBD1. J was trimmed by 1 base and V by 5 bases; bases with no gene match: 8. The CDR3 totals 15 residues. Germline-derived CDR1 and CDR2 are MNHEY and SVGAGI. The chain's CDR3 is CASSREPTGSYEQYF. The CDR3 DNA sequence: TGTGCCAGCAGTCGTGAGCCGACAGGGTCCTACGAGCAGTACTTC.

The chain carries TRBV24-1 and TRBJ2-3, with TRBD2 matching 12 bases. The CDR3 sequence is 15 residues long. With V trimmed by 3 bases and J by 3 bases, 0 bases remained unmatched. CDR1 and CDR2 from the germline V gene are KGHDR and SFDVKD. The CDR3 sequence: CATSDTSGGTDTQYF. Written as DNA, the CDR3 is TGTGCCACCAGTGATACTAGCGGGGGGACAGATACGCAGTATTTT.

The chain uses TRBV28 and TRBJ2-1; the D is unclear. With 4 bases removed from V and 12 bases from J, the gap between germline ends came to 10 bases. From germline, CDR1 is MDHEN and CDR2 SYDVKM. CDR3 size: 11 residues. CDR3 nucleotides: TGTGCCAGCAGTTCCACAATGGGGCAGTTCTTC. It specifies CASSSTMGQFF. Filled out from reference TRBV28 and TRBJ2-1, the complete variable domain reads DVKVTQSSRYLVKRTGEKVFLECVQDMDHENMFWYRQDPGLGLRLIYFSYDVKMKEKGDIPEGYSVSREKKERFSLILESASTNQTSMYLCASSSTMGQFFGPGTRLTVL.

CDR3 bases: TGTGCCAGCACAATAACAGGTTTCGGCACTGAAGCTTTCTTT. Its translation: CASTITGFGTEAFF. The rearrangement joins TRBV6-5 to TRBJ1-1; D is perhaps TRBD1 (5 bases). Germline CDR1 and CDR2: MNHEY and SVGAGI. Trimming cost V 7 bases and J 4 bases, with 16 bases left between them. The CDR3 consists of 14 residues.

The chain uses TRBV9 and TRBJ1-6; the D gene is possibly TRBD1 (5 bases). The CDR3 spans 14 residues. V shed 3 bases and J shed 5 bases, with 9 bases lying between them. Germline V CDR1 and CDR2: SGDLS, YYNGEE. The CDR3 reads CASSATVNNSPLHF. The CDR3 DNA reads as TGTGCCAGCAGCGCGACAGTCAATAATTCACCCCTCCACTTT.

The V gene is TRBV10-3, the J gene TRBJ1-1; no clear D. CDR1 and CDR2 from the germline V gene are ENHRY and SYGVKD. V was pared by 9 bases and J by 0 bases, with 14 bases between. The CDR3 runs 14 residues. For the CDR3, the DNA is TGTGCCATAACGTCGGACGGACTGAACACTGAAGCTTTCTTT. Translated: CAITSDGLNTEAFF.

The chain is built from TRBV19 and TRBJ1-1, with 7 bases aligning to TRBD1. The V segment lost 4 bases and the J segment 8 bases; nucleotides outside the gene matches: 7. The CDR3 is 13 residues long. The germline gives CDR1 LNHDA, CDR2 SQIVND (reference sequence). The DNA of the CDR3 is TGTGCCAGTAGTACGACAGGGTTCTTGGAAGCTTTCTTT. Its protein is CASSTTGFLEAFF.

The chain is built from TRBV3-1 (or the pseudogene TRBV3-2) and TRBJ1-1; no clear D. Germline V lookup: CDR1 LGHDT, CDR2 YNNKEL (reference sequence). The V end lost 2 bases, the J end lost 1 base, and 8 bases lay between the germline ends. This CDR3 has 14 residues. The CDR3 loop is CASSQSQPNTEAFF. The CDR3 nucleotides are TGTGCCAGCAGCCAAAGTCAGCCGAACACTGAAGCTTTCTTT.

This rearrangement joins TRBV5-4 to TRBJ2-3, with TRBD2 identical over 8 bases. The CDR3 is made up of 15 amino acids. Unmatched junction bases numbered 5, after V lost 0 bases and J lost 5 bases. Germline CDR1 is SGHNT and CDR2 is YYREEE (reference sequence). CDR3: CASSLEAGVIDTQYF. CDR3 nucleotides: TGTGCCAGCAGCTTGGAAGCGGGAGTAATAGATACGCAGTATTTT.

This chain links TRBV19 with TRBJ2-7; 7 bases align to TRBD1. Germline CDR1 is LNHDA and CDR2 is SQIVND (reference sequence). This CDR3 is 12 amino acids long. The V gene end was trimmed by 10 bases and the J gene end by 5 bases; junction bases not matched to a gene: 8. The CDR3 region has the DNA TGTGCCACCGCGAGGGGGCCAGACGAGCAGTACTTC. Translation gives CATARGPDEQYF. Supplemented by reference TRBV19 and TRBJ2-7, the full variable domain reads DGGITQSPKYLFRKEGQNVTLSCEQNLNHDAMYWYRQDPGQGLRLIYYSQIVNDFQKGDIAEGYSVSREKKESFPLTVTSAQKNPTAFYLCATARGPDEQYFGPGTRLTVT.

The rearrangement uses TRBV6-7 and TRBJ1-1, with 8 bases aligning to TRBD1. TRBV6-7 is reported as an ORF; its role is uncertain. Unmatched junction bases numbered 6, after V lost 4 bases and J lost 5 bases. This CDR3 is 14 amino acids long. CDR3 sequence (DNA): TGTGCCAGCAGTTGGACAGGGCTCAAGACTGAAGCTTTCTTT. Amino acid sequence: CASSWTGLKTEAFF.

V and J are TRBV5-1 and TRBJ2-7; the D gene is possibly TRBD2 (5 bases). This CDR3 is built from 17 residues. Germline V gene sequence: CDR1 SGHRS, CDR2 YFSETQ. Trimming removed 2 bases from V and 4 bases from J, with 22 bases in between. The CDR3 nucleotides read TGCGCCAGCAGCTTCTCCCAAAGCGGTAGTTCAAGGTACGAGCAGTACTTC. Protein product: CASSFSQSGSSRYEQYF. Using reference TRBV5-1 and TRBJ2-7 for the parts outside the CDR3, the full variable domain is KAGVTQTPRYLIKTRGQQVTLSCSPISGHRSVSWYQQTPGQGLQFLFEYFSETQRNKGNFPGRFSGRQFSNSRSEMNVSTLELGDSALYLCASSFSQSGSSRYEQYFGPGTRLTVT.

The chain recombines TRBV9 with TRBJ1-1, with a tentative D call TRBD1 (6 bases). The CDR3 length is 14 residues. Germline V gene data show CDR1 as SGDLS and CDR2 as YYNGEE. Between the trimmed V and J ends, which lost 4 bases and 5 bases, there was a span of 15 bases. CDR3 bases: TGTGCCAGCAGCCCGACAGGTGGACGGACTGAAGCTTTCTTT. This codes for CASSPTGGRTEAFF.

The V and J genes are TRBV11-1 and TRBJ2-7, with a possible D match to TRBD2 (6 bases). Germline loops: CDR1 SGHAT, CDR2 FQDESV (reference sequence). Trimming stripped 5 bases from V and 4 bases from J, with 18 bases between. The CDR3 extends over 15 amino acids. Here the CDR3 reads CASSPHGLHPYEQYF. CDR3 coding DNA: TGTGCCAGCAGCCCCCACGGACTACACCCGTACGAGCAGTACTTC.

This chain connects TRBV7-9 to TRBJ1-1; D not resolved. Trimming removed 0 bases from V and 7 bases from J, with 9 bases in between. This CDR3 spans 13 amino acids. The V gene's germline CDR1 is SEHNR and CDR2 FQNEAQ (reference sequence). This CDR3 reads CASSLAGFGEAFF. The DNA of the CDR3 is TGTGCCAGCAGCTTAGCCGGATTTGGTGAAGCTTTCTTT.

This sequence joins TRBV6-6 and TRBJ2-1; D remains ambiguous. Germline V CDR1 and CDR2: MNHNY, SVGAGI (reference sequence). The V end lost 5 bases, the J end lost 4 bases, and 12 bases lay between the germline ends. The CDR3 is 14 amino acids. The chain's CDR3 is CASSPPLTYNEQFF. The CDR3 DNA is TGTGCCAGCAGTCCCCCACTCACGTACAATGAGCAGTTCTTC.

V usage is TRBV29-1 and J usage is TRBJ2-3; D is ambiguous. Germline assignment: CDR1 SQVTM and CDR2 ANQGSEA. With 6 bases removed from V and 2 bases from J, the gap between germline ends came to 9 bases. CDR3 size: 12 residues. The CDR3 DNA reads as TGCAGCGTACGGACGGACACAGATACGCAGTATTTT. Amino acid sequence: CSVRTDTDTQYF.

This chain connects TRBV19 to TRBJ1-1, with 7 bases matching TRBD1. Germline CDR1 reads LNHDA; CDR2 reads SQIVND (reference sequence). V gave up 1 base and J gave up 4 bases; unmatched junction bases: 3. The CDR3 is made up of 14 amino acids. The CDR3, as DNA: TGTGCCAGTAGTATAGGTCAGGGGGGCACTGAAGCTTTCTTT. This translates into CASSIGQGGTEAFF. The full variable domain, with the rest looked up from reference TRBV19 and TRBJ1-1, is DGGITQSPKYLFRKEGQNVTLSCEQNLNHDAMYWYRQDPGQGLRLIYYSQIVNDFQKGDIAEGYSVSREKKESFPLTVTSAQKNPTAFYLCASSIGQGGTEAFFGQGTRLTVV.

The chain employs TRBV6-5 and TRBJ1-1; D might be TRBD1 (6 bases). Germline V gene sequence: CDR1 MNHEY, CDR2 SVGAGI. V lost 0 bases, J lost 0 bases, and 8 bases lay in between. This CDR3 is 15 amino acids long. The CDR3 spells CASSYSGGVNTEAFF. The CDR3, as DNA: TGTGCCAGCAGTTACTCAGGGGGGGTGAACACTGAAGCTTTCTTT.

The J gene is TRBJ2-4, the V gene TRBV5-6; D may be TRBD1 (5 bases). The V end was cut by 0 bases, the J end by 14 bases, with 9 bases between. The CDR3 runs 11 residues. CDR1 is SGHDT, CDR2 YYEEEE, per germline. In DNA form, the CDR3 reads TGTGCCAGCAGCTTGGCCGGCAGGGAGTACTTC. Translation: CASSLAGREYF.

The gene calls are TRBV5-1 and TRBJ2-6, with a weak D call TRBD2 (6 bases). Germline values: CDR1 SGHRS, CDR2 YFSETQ. V shed 0 bases and J shed 0 bases, with 13 bases lying between them. The CDR3 covers 18 residues. CDR3 DNA: TGCGCCAGCAGCTTGGCCGGGGGAACCGCCTCTGGGGCCAACGTCCTGACTTTC. Translation gives CASSLAGGTASGANVLTF.

As DNA, the CDR3 is TGTGCCAGCAGGGAGACAGGGCCCTACTCTGGAAACACCATATATTTT. It yields the protein CASRETGPYSGNTIYF. J is TRBJ1-3 and V is TRBV6-6; 7 bases align to TRBD1. J was trimmed by 0 bases and V by 6 bases; bases with no gene match: 8. The CDR3 covers 16 residues. CDR1 and CDR2 from the germline V gene are MNHNY and SVGAGI (reference sequence).

The CDR3 DNA follows: TGTGCCAGCAGTAGGGGGGTGAACACTGAAGCTTTCTTT. Translated, it gives CASSRGVNTEAFF. The chain links TRBV7-9 to TRBJ1-1, with D possibly being TRBD1 (6 bases). Germline V gene data show CDR1 as SEHNR and CDR2 as FQNEAQ (reference sequence). The CDR3 is 13 amino acids. The V gene lost 6 bases and the J gene lost 0 bases, with 8 bases spanning the gap.

The chain recombines TRBV9 with TRBJ1-2, with D uncertain. The germline V gene encodes CDR1 SGDLS and CDR2 YYNGEE. The CDR3 is made up of 12 amino acids. V lost 1 base and J 14 bases, leaving 15 bases between the germline ends. The CDR3 sequence: CASSVTAMARTF. The DNA for the CDR3 is TGTGCCAGCAGCGTAACTGCGATGGCTAGAACCTTC.